These 13 T cell receptor beta chains originate from one sample sequenced in a study of CD8 T cells in acute hepatitis C reinfection. Some clones are missing from TCRdb's copy, which holds only in-frame ones; the method was immunoSEQ multiplex PCR. The sample yields some 40,000 clones, about 86% seen once. Time point here: naive CD8 control sorted from an acute-time-point sample. The sample consisted of naive CD8+ T cells from PBMCs. All receptors derive from a man between 25 and 39 years old with chronic hepatitis C.

The V call is TRBV13, the J call TRBJ2-7, with a tentative D call TRBD1 (5 bases). Germline V gene lookup returns CDR1 PRHDT and CDR2 FYEKMQ (reference sequence). V was pared by 4 bases and J by 3 bases, with 7 bases between. CDR3 length equals 12 residues. The CDR3 DNA reads TGTGCCAGCAGCTCAGACAGCTACGAGCAGTACTTC. It yields the protein CASSSDSYEQYF.

The V gene is TRBV27, the J gene TRBJ1-2; tentatively, D is TRBD1 (6 bases). The CDR3 length is 15 residues. Germline V gives CDR1 MNHEY, CDR2 SMNVEV (reference sequence). Deletions cut 4 bases from V and 5 bases from J, with 17 bases between. CDR3 DNA sequence: TGTGCCAGCAGTTCGTGGACAGCCGGATGGTATGGCTACACCTTC. The encoded protein is CASSSWTAGWYGYTF.

This clone was recorded a few times. J is TRBJ2-5 and V is TRBV5-6; D remains unclear. The CDR3 has 12 amino acids. Germline-derived CDR1 and CDR2 are SGHDT and YYEEEE. Trimming took 2 bases from V and 3 from J, leaving 5 bases between them. CDR3 sequence (DNA): TGTGCCAGCAGCTTTGTGGAAGAGACCCAGTACTTC. Its protein product is CASSFVEETQYF.

The gene calls are TRBV19 and TRBJ1-1, with 7 bases that match TRBD1. The germline V gene encodes CDR1 LNHDA and CDR2 SQIVND (reference sequence). Unmatched junction bases numbered 20, after V lost 4 bases and J lost 6 bases. CDR3 length equals 18 residues. CDR3 coding DNA: TGTGCCAGTAGTACGAGGACAGGCCCATTTACTAAAACGTCTGAAGCTTTCTTT. This gives the protein CASSTRTGPFTKTSEAFF.

A single count supports this clone. The chain employs TRBV9 and TRBJ2-2, with D uncertain. The CDR3 loop spans 14 amino acids. Germline values: CDR1 SGDLS, CDR2 YYNGEE. Trimming took 0 bases from V and 7 from J, leaving 10 bases between them. For the CDR3, the DNA is TGTGCCAGCAGCGTAGCTGACTGGGGCGGGGAGCTGTTTTTT. It is translated as CASSVADWGGELFF.

The table lists this clone with a few counts. This chain uses TRBV5-4 with TRBJ2-7, with 10 bases identical to TRBD2. Germline V lookup: CDR1 SGHNT, CDR2 YYREEE (reference sequence). This CDR3 has 15 residues. V gave up 4 bases and J gave up 3 bases; unmatched junction bases: 7. CDR3 protein: CASSRRTSGYYEQYF. The DNA of the CDR3 is TGTGCCAGCAGCCGTCGGACTAGCGGATACTACGAGCAGTACTTC.

The chain joins TRBV7-8 to TRBJ1-2, with unresolved D. This CDR3 has 16 residues. V was cut by 5 bases and J by 0 bases, with 16 bases left in between. Per germline, CDR1 SGHVS and CDR2 FQNEAQ. CDR3 sequence reads: CASSARTDTANYGYTF. CDR3 DNA sequence: TGTGCCAGCAGCGCTCGTACCGACACAGCTAACTATGGCTACACCTTC.

V is TRBV11-2 and J is TRBJ2-1, with 8 bases matching TRBD1. CDR3 length: 17 amino acids. Losses at the gene ends were 1 base for V and 2 bases for J; bases not matched to a gene: 7. Germline assignment: CDR1 SGHAT and CDR2 FQNNGV. CDR3 coding DNA: TGTGCCAGCAGCTTAGCGCCCGGGACAGGCACCTACAATGAGCAGTTCTTC. Translating it yields CASSLAPGTGTYNEQFF.

This clone was seen a few times. The V and J genes are TRBV19 and TRBJ1-1, with D unclear. Germline V lookup: CDR1 LNHDA, CDR2 SQIVND (reference sequence). This CDR3 region has 13 residues. Trimming cost V 6 bases and J 3 bases, with 11 bases left between them. CDR3 bases: TGTGCCAGTAGCTTAGTAGAATACACTGAAGCTTTCTTT. As protein: CASSLVEYTEAFF.

Notes on this clone: Other DNA sequences within the sample encode an identical CDR3. V usage is TRBV7-9 and J usage is TRBJ2-7; 7 bases align to TRBD2. The ends lost 3 bases at V and 2 bases at J; junction bases unmatched: 1. The germline gives CDR1 SEHNR, CDR2 FQNEAQ (reference sequence). This CDR3 region has 13 residues. The CDR3 loop is CASSLGGTYEQYF. In DNA form, the CDR3 reads TGTGCCAGCAGCTTGGGGGGGACCTACGAGCAGTACTTC.

J is TRBJ1-1 and V is TRBV5-6; no clear D. Trimming removed 0 bases from V and 2 bases from J, with 2 bases in between. CDR1 and CDR2 from the germline V gene are SGHDT and YYEEEE. The CDR3 contains 12 residues. The CDR3 nucleotides are TGTGCCAGCAGCTTGGACAACACTGAAGCTTTCTTT. It yields the protein CASSLDNTEAFF. Drawing the rest from reference TRBV5-6 and TRBJ1-1, the complete variable domain is DAGVTQSPTHLIKTRGQQVTLRCSPKSGHDTVSWYQQALGQGPQFIFQYYEEEERQRGNFPDRFSGHQFPNYSSELNVNALLLGDSALYLCASSLDNTEAFFGQGTRLTVV.

This chain links TRBV19 with TRBJ2-1; unclear D gene. The length of the CDR3 is 16 residues. The germline V and J ends were trimmed by 3 bases and 0 bases, with 12 bases remaining between them. Germline CDR1 reads LNHDA; CDR2 reads SQIVND (reference sequence). The CDR3 sequence is CASSMGSLSSYNEQFF. The CDR3 DNA reads TGTGCCAGTAGTATGGGCTCCCTAAGCTCCTACAATGAGCAGTTCTTC.

This chain joins TRBV9 and TRBJ1-5, with D perhaps TRBD1 (5 bases). Germline-derived CDR1 and CDR2 are SGDLS and YYNGEE. This CDR3 comprises 15 residues. V was trimmed by 0 bases and J by 3 bases, leaving 10 bases between them. In DNA, the CDR3 is TGTGCCAGCAGCGTAGATGGGGGATCCAATCAGCCCCAGCATTTT. Translated, it gives CASSVDGGSNQPQHF.